The clone carrying this T cell receptor (beta chain) has more than one count but fewer than ten. This entry belongs to a study of human T cells and chemical hapten exposure. Background on the study: TCR yields differed between samples (mainly from small differences in pooled library volume).

Library construction involved attaching unique molecular identifiers to individual cDNA molecules, which allowed quantitative, reproducible TCR counting. TCRdb re-called the RACE reads through MiXCR, storing one row per CDR3 protein. The sample contains 380,000 or so distinct CDR3 sequences, approximately 5% of which appear only once. Documented time point: pre-sensitization, week 0. Treatment meaning: therapeutic diphenylcyclopropenone sensitization with weekly scalp DPC. The CDR3 loop spans 14 amino acids. Trimming took 6 bases from V and 5 from J, leaving 17 bases between them. Germline V lookup: CDR1 SNHLY, CDR2 FYNNEI.

The chain combines TRBV2 with TRBJ2-7, with TRBD2 as a possible D gene (6 bases). Sequencing used whole blood, obtained in connection with sensitization to the hapten diphenylcyclopropenone (DPC). The TCR sequence derives from a woman between 18 and 29 years old with alopecia areata. Some clones in this sample may be carry-over from other donors' samples. This CDR3 reads CASREGPQPHEQYF. The CDR3 coding sequence is TGTGCCAGCAGGGAGGGCCCACAGCCGCACGAGCAGTACTTC.